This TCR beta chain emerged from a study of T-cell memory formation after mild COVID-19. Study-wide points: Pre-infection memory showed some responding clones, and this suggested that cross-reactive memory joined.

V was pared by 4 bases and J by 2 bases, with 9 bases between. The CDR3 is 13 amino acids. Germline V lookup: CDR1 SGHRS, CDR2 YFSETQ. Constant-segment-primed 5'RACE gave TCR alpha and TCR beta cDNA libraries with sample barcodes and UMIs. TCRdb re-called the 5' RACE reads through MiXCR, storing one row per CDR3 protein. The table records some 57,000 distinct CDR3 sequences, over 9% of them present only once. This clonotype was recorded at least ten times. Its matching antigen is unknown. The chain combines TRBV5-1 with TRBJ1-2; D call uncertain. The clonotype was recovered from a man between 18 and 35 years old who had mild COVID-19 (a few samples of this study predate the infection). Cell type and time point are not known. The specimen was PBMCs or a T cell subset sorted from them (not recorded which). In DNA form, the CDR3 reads TGCGCCAGCAGCCCGGAAAGGAACTATGGCTACACCTTC. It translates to CASSPERNYGYTF. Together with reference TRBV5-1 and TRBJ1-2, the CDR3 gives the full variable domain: KAGVTQTPRYLIKTRGQQVTLSCSPISGHRSVSWYQQTPGQGLQFLFEYFSETQRNKGNFPGRFSGRQFSNSRSEMNVSTLELGDSALYLCASSPERNYGYTFGSGTRLTVV.